This record looks at one T cell receptor beta chain sequence and its context. Its antigen is currently not known. No qualities accompany the bases; no much larger clone lies one base away. The data were taken from a study of T cells in localized non-small cell lung cancer (TCRdb year 2020). For the wider study: The study examined T cell repertoires in a few hundred patients with early-stage NSCLC and compared tumors with uninvolved tumor-adjacent lungs. The cohort consisted of under 300 treatment-naive NSCLC patients whose localized lung tumors had been resected. A mean age of 66.3 years was recorded for the NSCLC patients, of whom under 150 were male and 107 were female.

TCR beta CDR3 regions were sequenced from DNA using the immunoSEQ Assay. Per the original workflow: T cell density was computed as TCR beta template counts normalized to usable DNA estimated by amplifying housekeeping genes. Using the preseqR package, richness was estimated by extrapolating to 120,000 templates for tissue samples and 400,000 templates for PBMC samples. Clonality was defined as one minus Pielou's evenness. Differential abundance testing on productive amino-acid clonotypes, with a minimum total count of 5 and an alpha of 0.1, was used to identify tissue-enriched TCRs. The Jaccard Index and the Morisita Overlap Index were used to quantify repertoire overlap between compartments. TCR beta CDR3s were clustered by GLIPH together with public tetramer-defined viral CDR3s, and at least three viral sequences plus V-gene enrichment were required for viral motifs. Entries here come from immuneACCESS through TCRdb and include only in-frame sequences with V and J called. Some clones fail to appear in such tables; in the studies checked, an unresolved V gene covers under half of the shortfall, and the cause of the remainder is unknown. V and J calls and clone size are copied from that table; D and trimming were computed from the DNA. A total of roughly 66,000 clones appear in this sample, almost 90% of them only once. Clones ranked in the top ten supply roughly 1.9% of the sample.

At diagnosis, peripheral blood, uninvolved tumor-adjacent lung and tumor were collected and stored as a combination of fresh-frozen and FFPE material. For TCR repertoire profiling, blood samples were analyzed as peripheral blood mononuclear cells. The CDR1 and CDR2 encoded by the germline V gene (reference sequence) are SEHNR and FQNEAQ. The CDR3 has 15 amino acids, counting the end cysteine and phenylalanine. Only CDR3 DNA is held: 45 bases, read in frame from base 1. V trim: 5 bases; J trim: 2 bases; unmatched bases: 4. The paper's findings and limits, for the study overall: Higher T cell density in blood was associated with longer overall survival, whereas higher clonality in adjacent lung was associated with shorter survival. Because multi-region sequencing of the tumors was not done, intratumor heterogeneity could not be ruled out. Uninvolved tumor-adjacent lung showed the highest T cell clonality, higher than tumor, which suggests more focused antigenic responses in the adjacent lung. Because the study design was exploratory, TCR variables were selected using unadjusted p-values without false-discovery rate correction. A median of 57 of the top 100 tumor clones turned up in the paired uninvolved adjacent lung, and approximately 30 of those clones also ranked among the top 100 of that same adjacent lung.

This receptor chain uses TRBV7-9 and TRBJ1-3, and 9 junctional nucleotides match TRBD1. The receptor's source is a woman between 35 and 75 years old with stage I lung adenocarcinoma. Sequenced here: peripheral blood, sampled before any cancer treatment. Here is the DNA: TGTGCCAGCAGCCCCGGGACAGGGACTGGAAACACCATATATTTT. This codes for CASSPGTGTGNTIYF.